These 25 T cell receptor beta chains share one sample of origin, sequenced in a study of T cell changes during pregnancy in multiple sclerosis. The table came from immunoSEQ multiplex PCR; TCRdb's copy has only in-frame clones and leaves some out. Here the sample spans about 36,000 clones, about 90% being singletons. This material consisted of CD4+ T cells from peripheral blood mononuclear cells, taken after pregnancy. Source of these receptors: a female donor with multiple sclerosis, enrolled in a pregnancy study.

The count of this clone is one. The J gene is TRBJ1-2, the V gene TRBV9, with D hard to call. With 0 bases removed from V and 8 bases from J, the gap between germline ends came to 11 bases. Germline-derived CDR1 and CDR2 are SGDLS and YYNGEE. This CDR3 is 13 amino acids long. The chain's CDR3 is CASSVARDQGYTF. CDR3 in DNA: TGTGCCAGCAGCGTAGCTAGAGATCAGGGCTACACCTTC.

The rearrangement uses TRBV7-3 and TRBJ1-6, with D possibly TRBD1 on 6 matching bases. CDR1 and CDR2 (germline): SGHTA, FQGTGA. V shed 5 bases and J shed 5 bases, with 19 bases lying between them. This CDR3 has 17 amino acids. In nucleotides, the CDR3 is TGTGCCAGCAGCCACCGACCCAGGACAGAAGATAATTCACCCCTCCACTTT. Protein sequence: CASSHRPRTEDNSPLHF. Based on the CDR3 plus reference TRBV7-3 and TRBJ1-6, the full variable domain is GAGVSQTPSNKVTEKGKYVELRCDPISGHTALYWYRQSLGQGPEFLIYFQGTGAADDSGLPNDRFFAVRPEGSVSTLKIQRTERGDSAVYLCASSHRPRTEDNSPLHFGNGTRLTVT.

The chain uses TRBV7-2 and TRBJ2-2; no definite D call. The V end was cut by 3 bases, the J end by 4 bases, with 9 bases between. The CDR3 is made up of 14 amino acids. CDR1 and CDR2 from the germline V gene are SGHTA and FQGNSA. The CDR3 is CASSLLPVTGELFF. The CDR3 nucleotides read TGTGCCAGCAGCTTGCTGCCGGTCACCGGGGAGCTGTTTTTT. Combining the CDR3 with reference TRBV7-2 and TRBJ2-2 gives the whole variable domain GAGVSQSPSNKVTEKGKDVELRCDPISGHTALYWYRQSLGQGLEFLIYFQGNSAPDKSGLPSDRFSAERTGGSVSTLTIQRTQQEDSAVYLCASSLLPVTGELFFGEGSRLTVL.

CDR3 residues: CASSEGRLAGTQETQYF. The CDR3 DNA reads as TGTGCCAGCAGTGAAGGGAGACTAGCGGGGACACAAGAGACCCAGTACTTC. V is TRBV2 and J is TRBJ2-5; 11 nucleotides line up with TRBD2. The V gene's germline CDR1 is SNHLY and CDR2 FYNNEI. The CDR3 covers 17 residues. J lost 2 bases, V lost 1 base, and 6 bases had no gene match.

The rearrangement links TRBV30 to TRBJ1-4; no clear D. The germline V gene has CDR1 GTSNPN and CDR2 SVGIG (reference sequence). CDR3 length: 14 residues. The V and J ends lost 6 bases and 8 bases respectively, with 19 bases between them. This CDR3 reads CACRQREGGEKLFF. As DNA, the CDR3 is TGTGCCTGTCGCCAACGGGAAGGTGGAGAAAAACTGTTTTTT.

This sequence joins TRBV10-3 and TRBJ1-5; the match to TRBD1 covers 8 bases. Germline V lookup: CDR1 ENHRY, CDR2 SYGVKD. V dropped 10 bases and J dropped 5; count of bases not matched to a gene: 4. This CDR3 is built from 12 residues. This CDR3 is CATGTGDQPQHF. For the CDR3, the DNA is TGTGCCACCGGGACAGGAGATCAGCCCCAGCATTTT.

The chain employs TRBV11-2 and TRBJ2-1; 11 bases agree with TRBD2. Germline V gene data show CDR1 as SGHAT and CDR2 as FQNNGV. The V and J ends lost 3 bases and 4 bases, in that order; junction bases with no gene match: 5. The CDR3 length is 16 residues. This CDR3 is CASSFSLAGGYNEQFF. As DNA, the CDR3 is TGTGCCAGCAGCTTCTCCCTAGCGGGGGGATACAATGAGCAGTTCTTC.

The rearrangement links TRBV19 to TRBJ1-5; 9 bases agree with TRBD1. Germline-derived CDR1 and CDR2 are LNHDA and SQIVND (reference sequence). Trimming removed 7 bases from V and 7 bases from J; junction bases left unmatched: 2. This CDR3 spans 12 amino acids. The CDR3 DNA sequence: TGTGCCAGTAAACAGGGGGCACAGCCCCAGCATTTT. The encoded protein is CASKQGAQPQHF. The variable domain in full, completed from reference TRBV19 and TRBJ1-5, reads DGGITQSPKYLFRKEGQNVTLSCEQNLNHDAMYWYRQDPGQGLRLIYYSQIVNDFQKGDIAEGYSVSREKKESFPLTVTSAQKNPTAFYLCASKQGAQPQHFGDGTRLSIL.

The chain uses TRBV6-5 and TRBJ1-1; unclear D gene. The CDR3 covers 15 residues. Trimming removed 0 bases at V and 1 base at J, with 9 bases between. CDR1 is MNHEY, CDR2 SVGAGI, per germline. The CDR3 protein is CASSYSLLTNTEAFF. The CDR3 DNA reads as TGTGCCAGCAGTTACTCTCTACTTACGAACACTGAAGCTTTCTTT.

The chain combines TRBV2 with TRBJ1-2, with 7 bases aligning to TRBD1. The germline V gene has CDR1 SNHLY and CDR2 FYNNEI. Trimming cost V 7 bases and J 8 bases; bases outside gene matches: 7. The CDR3 consists of 12 residues. DNA of the CDR3: TGTGCCAGCACGGCGCAGGGGGGCGGCTACACCTTC. Protein sequence: CASTAQGGGYTF.

The chain uses TRBV5-1 and TRBJ2-1; 11 bases are shared with TRBD2. The CDR3 has 16 residues. CDR1 and CDR2 (germline): SGHRS, YFSETQ. Trimming cost V 0 bases and J 10 bases; bases outside gene matches: 9. In DNA form, the CDR3 reads TGCGCCAGCAGCTTGGCCACTAGCGGGGGTTATGGGGAGCAGTTCTTC. It translates to CASSLATSGGYGEQFF.

The V and J genes are TRBV6-1 and TRBJ2-1, with 11 bases lining up with TRBD1. V lost 2 bases to trimming and J lost 7 bases; unmatched junction nucleotides: 4. The V gene's germline CDR1 is MNHNS and CDR2 SASEGT. This CDR3 has 15 amino acids. The CDR3 nucleotides read TGTGCCAGCAGTGAACGTTGGGACAGGGGGAATGAGCAGTTCTTC. This codes for CASSERWDRGNEQFF.

J is TRBJ2-5 and V is TRBV4-3, with TRBD1 as a possible D gene (6 bases). Between the trimmed V and J ends, which lost 0 bases and 5 bases, there was a span of 19 bases. The CDR3 is 17 amino acids. Per the germline V gene, CDR1 is LGHNA and CDR2 is YSLEER. Written as DNA, the CDR3 is TGCGCCAGCAGCCAAGATGGGGGCTTTCGGTTCATGGAGACCCAGTACTTC. This codes for CASSQDGGFRFMETQYF.

The V gene is TRBV19, the J gene TRBJ1-1; D is possibly TRBD1 (6 bases). Trimming removed 7 bases at V and 2 bases at J, with 14 bases between. This CDR3 comprises 14 residues. CDR1 is LNHDA, CDR2 SQIVND, per germline (reference sequence). CDR3 sequence reads: CASKAGGANTEAFF. The CDR3 DNA follows: TGTGCCAGTAAGGCGGGGGGCGCAAACACTGAAGCTTTCTTT.

This clone was seen only once. This sequence joins TRBV4-2 and TRBJ2-3; 8 bases map to TRBD2. Germline CDR1 reads LGHNA; CDR2 reads YNFKEQ. V dropped 0 bases and J dropped 1; count of bases not matched to a gene: 6. The CDR3 has 17 residues. This CDR3 is CASSQDRGSGGTDTQYF. The DNA of the CDR3 is TGTGCCAGCAGCCAAGATCGGGGTAGCGGGGGCACAGATACGCAGTATTTT.

The sample holds a few counts of this clone. The CDR3 coding sequence is TGTGCCAGTAGTACTCCCCCGACAGGGACTCGCACTGAAGCTTTCTTT. Its translation: CASSTPPTGTRTEAFF. The V gene is TRBV19, the J gene TRBJ1-1, with 7 positions matching TRBD1. Germline V gene lookup returns CDR1 LNHDA and CDR2 SQIVND (reference sequence). There are 16 residues in the CDR3. V was clipped by 4 bases and J by 4 bases; unmatched bases: 12.

The chain joins TRBV4-1 to TRBJ1-1, with D perhaps TRBD1 (5 bases). Germline lookup yields CDR1 MGHRA and CDR2 YSYEKL. Trimming stripped 7 bases from V and 1 base from J, with 16 bases between. This CDR3 is 15 amino acids long. CDR3 region: CASNNPLGGNTEAFF. CDR3 nucleotides: TGCGCCAGCAACAATCCACTGGGGGGGAACACTGAAGCTTTCTTT.

CDR3 coding DNA: TGTGCCATCCGAATGGGCGGGGGTACCGGGGAGCTGTTTTTT. This sequence encodes CAIRMGGGTGELFF. The J gene is TRBJ2-2, the V gene TRBV10-3; 7 bases line up with TRBD2. The CDR3 runs to 14 residues. Germline loops: CDR1 ENHRY, CDR2 SYGVKD. The V gene end was trimmed by 8 bases and the J gene end by 5 bases; junction bases not matched to a gene: 8.

This chain connects TRBV9 to TRBJ1-1; D might be TRBD1 (6 bases). The CDR3 covers 14 residues. Deletions cut 4 bases from V and 5 bases from J, with 15 bases between. Germline CDR1 SGDLS, CDR2 YYNGEE. CDR3 region: CASSPEGGRTEAFF. For the CDR3, the DNA is TGTGCCAGCAGCCCCGAGGGGGGGCGGACTGAAGCTTTCTTT.

The CDR3: CASSFPSRYGYTF. The CDR3 region has the DNA TGTGCCAGCAGCTTTCCGTCGCGCTATGGCTACACCTTC. This chain uses TRBV5-4 with TRBJ1-2; D gene unclear. CDR3 length equals 13 residues. The V end was cut by 2 bases, the J end by 4 bases, with 9 bases between. Per germline, CDR1 SGHNT and CDR2 YYREEE (reference sequence).

The chain employs TRBV11-3 and TRBJ2-5, with 10 bases aligning to TRBD1. The CDR3 has 17 amino acids. Germline V gene lookup returns CDR1 SGHNT and CDR2 YENEEA. V lost 1 base and J lost 3; bases outside the gene matches: 8. The CDR3 sequence is CASSLGMTGGGKETQYF. As DNA, the CDR3 is TGTGCCAGCAGCTTAGGAATGACAGGGGGCGGTAAAGAGACCCAGTACTTC.

The CDR3 loop is CASSLRLRGYSNQPQHF. The CDR3, as DNA: TGTGCCAGCAGCTTGCGGCTACGGGGTTATAGCAATCAGCCCCAGCATTTT. J is TRBJ1-5 and V is TRBV5-5; D uncertain. The CDR3 runs 17 residues. Trimming removed 1 base at V and 0 bases at J, with 14 bases between. Germline V gene sequence: CDR1 SGHKS, CDR2 YYEKEE (reference sequence).

The chain carries TRBV5-4 and TRBJ2-7; 7 bases match TRBD2. CDR1 is SGHNT, CDR2 YYREEE, per germline (reference sequence). CDR3 length: 15 residues. Germline trimming cut 0 bases from V and 4 bases from J; bases unmatched to any gene: 7. CDR3 in amino acids: CASSLGGGLDYEQYF. The CDR3 DNA follows: TGTGCCAGCAGCTTGGGGGGGGGTCTCGATTACGAGCAGTACTTC. The complete variable domain, with remaining parts taken from reference TRBV5-4 and TRBJ2-7, reads ETGVTQSPTHLIKTRGQQVTLRCSSQSGHNTVSWYQQALGQGPQFIFQYYREEENGRGNFPPRFSGLQFPNYSSELNVNALELDDSALYLCASSLGGGLDYEQYFGPGTRLTVT.

The genes are TRBV7-2 and TRBJ1-5, with 7 bases fitting TRBD1. The CDR3 is made up of 14 amino acids. Trimming at V came to 6 bases and at J to 1 base, leaving 3 bases not matched to a gene. Germline V lookup: CDR1 SGHTA, CDR2 FQGNSA. In nucleotides, the CDR3 is TGTGCCAGCAGACGACAGGGAAGCAATCAGCCCCAGCATTTT. Amino acids: CASRRQGSNQPQHF.

The chain recombines TRBV18 with TRBJ2-7; D may be TRBD2 (6 bases). CDR3 size: 17 residues. Deletions cut 2 bases from V and 7 bases from J, with 24 bases between. Germline V gene sequence: CDR1 KGHSH, CDR2 LQKENI. For the CDR3, the DNA is TGTGCCAGCTCACCATCCTCCTACCCCGCGGGGCTTGGGGAGCAGTACTTC. Its translation is CASSPSSYPAGLGEQYF.